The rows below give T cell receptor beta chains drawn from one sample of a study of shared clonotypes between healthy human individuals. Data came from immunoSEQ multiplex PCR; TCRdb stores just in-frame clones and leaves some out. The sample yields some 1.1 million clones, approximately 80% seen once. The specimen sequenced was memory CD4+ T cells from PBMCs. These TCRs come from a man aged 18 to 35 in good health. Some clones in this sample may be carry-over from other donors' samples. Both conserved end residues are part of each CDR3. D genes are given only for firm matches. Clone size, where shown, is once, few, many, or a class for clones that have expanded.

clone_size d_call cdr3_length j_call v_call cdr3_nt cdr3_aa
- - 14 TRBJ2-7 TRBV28 TGTGCCAGCAGCCTAAGGGGGGGCGCTGAAGAGCAGTACTTC CASSLRGGAEEQYF
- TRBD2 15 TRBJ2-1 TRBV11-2 TGTGCCAGCAGCCCAGGACTAGCGGGAGTCAATGAGCAGTTCTTC CASSPGLAGVNEQFF
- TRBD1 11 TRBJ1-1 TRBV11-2 TGTGCCAGCAGCTGGGACAGGTACTATTTCTTT CASSWDRYYFF
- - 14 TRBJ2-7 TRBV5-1 TGCGCCAGCAGCTTGTACGGGGAAGGAGGGGAGCAGTACTTC CASSLYGEGGEQYF
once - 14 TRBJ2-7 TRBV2 TGTGCCAGCAGTGAAGGTAGCGGATCCTACGAGCAGTACTTC CASSEGSGSYEQYF
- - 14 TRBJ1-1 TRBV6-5 TGTGCCATCAGTTACTCGATCTCATACACTGAAGCTTTCTTT CAISYSISYTEAFF
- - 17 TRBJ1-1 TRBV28 TGTGCCACCGCGTTTTATCGGGGACGAAAGGGGCAGACTGAAGCTTTCTTT CATAFYRGRKGQTEAFF
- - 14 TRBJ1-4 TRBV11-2 TGTGCCAGCAGCCCTCCTCCAGGACCCGAAAAACTGTTTTTT CASSPPPGPEKLFF
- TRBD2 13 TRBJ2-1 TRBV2 TGTGCCAGCAAGTGGGGACTAAACAATGAGCAGTTCTTC CASKWGLNNEQFF
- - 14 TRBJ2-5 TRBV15 TGTGCCACTCGAAGAACGCCGGCCGAAGAGACCCAGTACTTC CATRRTPAEETQYF
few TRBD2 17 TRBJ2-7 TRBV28 TGTGCCAGCAGTTTTCCCCCACTAGCGGGAGGAGCCTACGAGCAGTACTTC CASSFPPLAGGAYEQYF
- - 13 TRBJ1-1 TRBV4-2 TGTGCCAGCAGCCTCCAGGGAGACACTGAAGCTTTCTTT CASSLQGDTEAFF
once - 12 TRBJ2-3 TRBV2 TGTGCCAGCAGTCCGATCGGAGGTACGCAGTATTTT CASSPIGGTQYF
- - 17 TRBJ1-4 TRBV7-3 TGTGCCAGCAGCTCCGAACAGCGAGGGCAGGCTAATGAAAAACTGTTTTTT CASSSEQRGQANEKLFF
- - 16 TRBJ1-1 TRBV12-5 TGTGCTAGTGGTTTGGTCGAGCCGGATCCTAACACTGAAGCTTTCTTT CASGLVEPDPNTEAFF
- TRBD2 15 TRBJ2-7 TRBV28 TGTGCCAGCAGTTTAGGGGGAGGGGTCCCCTACGAGCAGTACTTC CASSLGGGVPYEQYF
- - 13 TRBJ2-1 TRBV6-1 TGTGCCAGCGGCAAGGCGGGAAACGATGAGCAGTTCTTC CASGKAGNDEQFF
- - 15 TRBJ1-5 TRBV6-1 TGTGCCAGCAGTGAATGGGGGGTTAGCAATCAGCCCCAGCATTTT CASSEWGVSNQPQHF
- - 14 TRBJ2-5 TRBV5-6 TGTGCCAGCAGCTCAGCCTCAGATGGGCGGACCCAGTACTTC CASSSASDGRTQYF
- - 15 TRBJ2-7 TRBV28 TGTGCCAGCAACGTTCGGGGGGCTAATTCCTACGAGCAGTACTTC CASNVRGANSYEQYF
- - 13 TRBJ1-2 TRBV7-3 TGTGCCAGCAGCTCCGGGTCCAACTATGGCTACACCTTC CASSSGSNYGYTF
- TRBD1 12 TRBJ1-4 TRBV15 TGTGCCACCAGCAGAGGACAGGGCAAACTGTTTTTT CATSRGQGKLFF
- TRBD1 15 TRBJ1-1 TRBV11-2 TGTGCCAGCAGCAAGATGACAGGGGTTTGGACTGAAGCTTTCTTT CASSKMTGVWTEAFF
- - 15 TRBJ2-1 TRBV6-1 TGTGCCAGCAGTGATCCCGGTTCTCTCTACAATGAGCAGTTCTTC CASSDPGSLYNEQFF
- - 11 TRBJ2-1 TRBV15 TGTGCCACCAGCAGAGACGATGAGCAGTTCTTC CATSRDDEQFF
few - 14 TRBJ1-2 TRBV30 TGTGCCTGGAGTACGGAAGCCCCTAACTATGGCTACACCTTC CAWSTEAPNYGYTF
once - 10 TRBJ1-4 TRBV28 TGTGCCAGCAGTTTGGGAAAACTGTTTTTT CASSLGKLFF
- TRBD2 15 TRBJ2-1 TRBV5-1 TGCGCCAGCAGATTGGGAGGGAGCTCCTACAATGAGCAGTTCTTC CASRLGGSSYNEQFF
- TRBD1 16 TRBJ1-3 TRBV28 TGTGCCAGCAGGACCCCGGGACAGGGTGCCGGAAACACCATATATTTT CASRTPGQGAGNTIYF
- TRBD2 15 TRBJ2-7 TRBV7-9 TGTGCCAGCAGCCGACTAGCGGGAGGGCTCCACGAGCAGTACTTC CASSRLAGGLHEQYF
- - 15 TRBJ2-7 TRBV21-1 TGTGCCAGCAGCAAACAGGCCTTTCCCTCCGACGAGCAGTACTTC CASSKQAFPSDEQYF
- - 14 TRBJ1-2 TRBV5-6 TGTGCCAGCAGCTTGCAAGGGGTCAACTATGGCTACACCTTC CASSLQGVNYGYTF
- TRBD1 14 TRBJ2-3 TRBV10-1 TGCGCCAGCAGCGGACAGGGGGTCACAGATACGCAGTATTTT CASSGQGVTDTQYF
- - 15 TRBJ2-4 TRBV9 TGTGCCAGCAGCGTAGGCGGGACGGCCAAAAACATTCAGTACTTC CASSVGGTAKNIQYF
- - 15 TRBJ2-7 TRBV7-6 TGTGCCAGCAGCCCCCGCCCCGGGGTCCTATACGAGCAGTACTTC CASSPRPGVLYEQYF
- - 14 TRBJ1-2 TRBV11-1 TGTGCCAGCAGCTTATCGACGGGTAACTATGGCTACACCTTC CASSLSTGNYGYTF
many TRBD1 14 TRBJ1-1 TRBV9 TGTGCCAGCAACACAGGGGACCTGAACACTGAAGCTTTCTTT CASNTGDLNTEAFF
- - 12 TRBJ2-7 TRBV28 TGTGCCAGCACCCTAAACACCTACGAGCAGTACTTC CASTLNTYEQYF
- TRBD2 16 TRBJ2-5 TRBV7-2 TGTGCCAGCAGCTCCCCGGGGCGGGGGACGGGAGAGACCCAGTACTTC CASSSPGRGTGETQYF
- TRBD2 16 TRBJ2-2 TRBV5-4 TGTGCCAGCAGCCGGAGACTAGCGGGTGACACCGGGGAGCTGTTTTTT CASSRRLAGDTGELFF
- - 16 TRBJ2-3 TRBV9 TGTGCCAGCAGCGTAGGTTGGGGGCCGGGCACAGATACGCAGTATTTT CASSVGWGPGTDTQYF